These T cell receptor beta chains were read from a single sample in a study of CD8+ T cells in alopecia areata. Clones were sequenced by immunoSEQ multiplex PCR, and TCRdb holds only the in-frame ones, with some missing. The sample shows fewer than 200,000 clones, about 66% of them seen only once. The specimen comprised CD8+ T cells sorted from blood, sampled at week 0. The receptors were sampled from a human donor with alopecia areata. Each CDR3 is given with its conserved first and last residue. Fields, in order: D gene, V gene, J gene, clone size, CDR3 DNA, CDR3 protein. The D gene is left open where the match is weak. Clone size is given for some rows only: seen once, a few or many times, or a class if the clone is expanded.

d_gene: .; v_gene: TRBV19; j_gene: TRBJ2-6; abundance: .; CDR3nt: TGTGCCAGTTCGTATACTGGGGCCAACGTCCTGACTTTC; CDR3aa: CASSYTGANVLTF
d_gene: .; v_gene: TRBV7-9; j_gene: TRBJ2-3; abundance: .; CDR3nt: TGTGCCAGCGCATTCGCCGCTAGCACAGATACGCAGTATTTT; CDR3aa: CASAFAASTDTQYF
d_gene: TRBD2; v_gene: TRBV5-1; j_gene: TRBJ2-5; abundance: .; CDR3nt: TGCGCCAGCCCTAGCGGGGAATTACCCCAAGAGACCCAGTACTTC; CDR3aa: CASPSGELPQETQYF
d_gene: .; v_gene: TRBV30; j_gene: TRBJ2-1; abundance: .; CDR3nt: TGTGCCTGGAGTGTAACTGCGGCCTACAATGAGCAGTTCTTC; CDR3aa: CAWSVTAAYNEQFF
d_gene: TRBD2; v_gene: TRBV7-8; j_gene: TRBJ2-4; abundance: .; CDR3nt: TGTGCCAGCAGCTTAGCTAGCGGGGTCAAAAACATTCAGTACTTC; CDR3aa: CASSLASGVKNIQYF
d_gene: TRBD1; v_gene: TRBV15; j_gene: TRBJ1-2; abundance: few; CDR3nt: TGTGCCACCAGCAGGACAGGGGGCGAGGTTGTCACCTTC; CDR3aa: CATSRTGGEVVTF
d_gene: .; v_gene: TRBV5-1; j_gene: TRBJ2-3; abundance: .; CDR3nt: TGCGCCAGCAGCCTCACAGGGAGTCGGGGCACAGATACGCAGTATTTT; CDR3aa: CASSLTGSRGTDTQYF
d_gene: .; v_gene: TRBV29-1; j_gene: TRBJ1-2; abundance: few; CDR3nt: TGCAGCGTTATGACAGTAAACCTCTATGGCTACACCTTC; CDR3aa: CSVMTVNLYGYTF
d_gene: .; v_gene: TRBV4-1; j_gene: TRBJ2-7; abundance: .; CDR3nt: TGCGCCAGCAGCCAAGGTGGGGCGCCAGACTTC; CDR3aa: CASSQGGAPDF
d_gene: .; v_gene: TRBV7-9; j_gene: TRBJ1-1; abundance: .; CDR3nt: TGTGCCAGCAGCTTAGGTTACACTGAAGCTTTCTTT; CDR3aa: CASSLGYTEAFF
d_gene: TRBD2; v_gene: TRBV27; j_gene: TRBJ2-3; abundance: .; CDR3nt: TGTGCCAGCAGACGCGGGAGTAGCACAGATACGCAGTATTTT; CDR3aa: CASRRGSSTDTQYF
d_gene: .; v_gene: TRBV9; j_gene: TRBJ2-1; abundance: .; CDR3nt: TGTGCCAGCAGCCCAGAGGACAGCCACAATGAGCAGTTCTTC; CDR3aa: CASSPEDSHNEQFF
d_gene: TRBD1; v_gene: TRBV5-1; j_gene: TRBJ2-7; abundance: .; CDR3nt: TGCGCCAGCAGCTTGAGTACTGGGGACAGGCGCTCCTACGAGCAGTACTTC; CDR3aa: CASSLSTGDRRSYEQYF
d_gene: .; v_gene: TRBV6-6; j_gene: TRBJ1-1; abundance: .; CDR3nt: TGTGCCAGCGGGCGGGGTGGCTACACTGAAGCTTTCTTT; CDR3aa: CASGRGGYTEAFF
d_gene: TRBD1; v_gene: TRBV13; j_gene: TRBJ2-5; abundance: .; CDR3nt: TGTGCCAGCAGCCCAGGGACAGGGAGCCCCCACAAAGAGACCCAGTACTTC; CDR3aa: CASSPGTGSPHKETQYF
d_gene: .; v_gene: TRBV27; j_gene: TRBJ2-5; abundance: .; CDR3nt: TGTGCCAGCATGCTTTCCTGGCGGGTTAGGGATCGGGAGACCCAGTACTTC; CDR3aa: CASMLSWRVRDRETQYF
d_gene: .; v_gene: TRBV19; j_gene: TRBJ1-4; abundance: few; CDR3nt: TGTGCCAGTAGTATCAAGGCTCGCCCAGGGGAAAAACTGTTTTTT; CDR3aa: CASSIKARPGEKLFF
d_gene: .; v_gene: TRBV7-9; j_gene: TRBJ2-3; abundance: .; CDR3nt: TGTGCCAACGAAATTGGCGTGGGGGGTAGCACAGATACGCAGTATTTT; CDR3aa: CANEIGVGGSTDTQYF
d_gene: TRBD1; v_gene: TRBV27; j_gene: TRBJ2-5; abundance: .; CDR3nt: TGTGCCAGCAGTTTATTTACAGGGGGTGCGGAGACCCAGTACTTC; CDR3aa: CASSLFTGGAETQYF
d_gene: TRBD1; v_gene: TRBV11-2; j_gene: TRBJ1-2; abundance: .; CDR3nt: TGTGCCAGCAGCGCGGGACAGACCTATGGCTACACCTTC; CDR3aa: CASSAGQTYGYTF
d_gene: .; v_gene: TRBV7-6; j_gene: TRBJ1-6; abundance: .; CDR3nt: TGTGCCAGCAGCTTAGGGGGGGTATCACCCCTCCACTTT; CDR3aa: CASSLGGVSPLHF
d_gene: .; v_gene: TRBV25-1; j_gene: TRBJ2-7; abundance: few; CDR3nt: TGTGCCAGCAGCCCTCCGGGACGGGCTTTCAACGAGCAGTACTTC; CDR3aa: CASSPPGRAFNEQYF
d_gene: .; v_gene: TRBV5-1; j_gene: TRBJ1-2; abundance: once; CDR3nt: TGCGCCAGCAGAGGGGTCGAAGGCTACACCTTC; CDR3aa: CASRGVEGYTF
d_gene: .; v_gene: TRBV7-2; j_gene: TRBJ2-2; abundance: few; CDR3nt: TGTGCCAGCAGCTTAGGATGGGCAGATACCAACACCGGGGAGCTGTTTTTT; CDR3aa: CASSLGWADTNTGELFF
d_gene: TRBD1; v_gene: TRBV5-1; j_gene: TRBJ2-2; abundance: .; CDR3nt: TGCGCCAGCAGCCTCCCGACAGGGATATTCAATCGGATCACCGGGGAGCTGTTTTTT; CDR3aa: CASSLPTGIFNRITGELFF
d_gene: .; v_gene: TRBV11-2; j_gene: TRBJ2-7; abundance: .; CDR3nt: TGTGCCAGCAGCTTCGGCTCCTACGAGCAGTACTTC; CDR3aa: CASSFGSYEQYF
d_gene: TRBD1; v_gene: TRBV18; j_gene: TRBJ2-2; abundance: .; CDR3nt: TGTGCCAGCTCACCACGGAGACAGGGGTTAACCGGGGAGCTGTTTTTT; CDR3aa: CASSPRRQGLTGELFF
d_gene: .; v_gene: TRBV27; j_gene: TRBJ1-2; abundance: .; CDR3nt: TGTGCCAGCAGCAAAAGCCGGGGGGGATTCGGCTATGGCTACACCTTC; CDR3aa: CASSKSRGGFGYGYTF
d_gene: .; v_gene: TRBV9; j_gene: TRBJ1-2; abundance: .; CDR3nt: TGTGCCAGCAGCGTAGGAGGGGGAATAGATGGCTACACCTTC; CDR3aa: CASSVGGGIDGYTF
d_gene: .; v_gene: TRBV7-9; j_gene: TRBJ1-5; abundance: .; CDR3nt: TGTGCCAGCAGTCGGGGGGTCCTTCAGGGCGACAATCAGCCCCAGCATTTT; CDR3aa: CASSRGVLQGDNQPQHF
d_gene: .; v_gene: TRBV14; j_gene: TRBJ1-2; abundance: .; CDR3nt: TGTGCCAGCAGCCAAGGGTCAGGGTATGGCTACACCTTC; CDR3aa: CASSQGSGYGYTF